This entry lists 11 T cell receptor beta chains sequenced from one sample in a study of cytomegalovirus exposure and HLA in healthy donors. PCR employed 60 Vbeta and 13 Jbeta primers. Sequencing was performed with immunoSEQ multiplex PCR; in TCRdb, only in-frame clones are kept and a portion is missing. The sample data list 45,000 to 55,000 clones. The sample consisted of PBMCs. The source is a woman aged 45-59 years in good health and CMV-seropositive.

The chain uses TRBV29-1 and TRBJ2-7; maybe TRBD1 (5 bases). Germline-derived CDR1 and CDR2 are SQVTM and ANQGSEA. The CDR3 consists of 13 residues. V was pared by 2 bases and J by 1 base, with 9 bases between. CDR3 protein: CSVEWGSSYEQYF. CDR3 in DNA: TGCAGCGTTGAATGGGGCAGTTCCTACGAGCAGTACTTC.

The chain has TRBV5-1 and TRBJ2-5; D possibly corresponds to TRBD1 (5 bases). The V gene lost 1 base and the J gene lost 3 bases, with 13 bases spanning the gap. Germline CDR1 SGHRS, CDR2 YFSETQ. The CDR3 runs to 15 residues. CDR3 protein: CASSLILGPKETQYF. Written as DNA, the CDR3 is TGCGCCAGCAGCTTGATTCTGGGGCCGAAAGAGACCCAGTACTTC.

Its frequency marks this clone as medium-sized. In DNA form, the CDR3 reads TGCGCCAGCAGCTCTGACAGTTACACTGAAGCTTTCTTT. It is translated as CASSSDSYTEAFF. The rearrangement links TRBV4-3 to TRBJ1-1; D is possibly TRBD1 (5 bases). The germline V and J ends were trimmed by 5 bases and 3 bases, with 10 bases remaining between them. Germline values: CDR1 LGHNA, CDR2 YSLEER. This CDR3 is built from 13 residues.

The rearrangement uses TRBV4-3 and TRBJ1-5; the D is unclear. The germline gives CDR1 LGHNA, CDR2 YSLEER. V lost 0 bases to trimming and J lost 3 bases, with 18 bases between them. There are 18 residues in the CDR3. The CDR3 is CASSQDRFGGGLNQPQHF. The CDR3 DNA sequence: TGCGCCAGCAGCCAAGATCGGTTCGGAGGAGGTCTCAATCAGCCCCAGCATTTT.

This chain links TRBV7-2 with TRBJ2-7, with no clear D. Germline CDR1 and CDR2: SGHTA and FQGNSA. V lost 5 bases and J lost 2, with 7 bases in between. The CDR3 is 12 residues long. As DNA, the CDR3 is TGTGCCAGCAGCCCGACAACCTACGAGCAGTACTTC. Translation gives CASSPTTYEQYF.

Comment on this clone: Relative to the germline gene, one junction end is altered; a read error may explain this. The chain combines TRBV5-4 with TRBJ2-3; D gene ambiguous. This CDR3 is built from 12 residues. Germline CDR1 is SGHNT and CDR2 is YYREEE (reference sequence). The CDR3 protein is CASSLEQDPQYF. Here the CDR3 DNA reads TGTGCCAGCAGCTTAGAACAAGATCCGCAGTATTTT.

The chain joins TRBV19 to TRBJ2-7, with a weak D call TRBD1 (5 bases). Trimming left V 7 bases short and J 0 bases short, with 13 bases between. This CDR3 region has 14 residues. Germline assignment: CDR1 LNHDA and CDR2 SQIVND (reference sequence). The CDR3 DNA reads as TGTGCCAGTAAAGACAGATATCGCTCCTACGAGCAGTACTTC. Translating it yields CASKDRYRSYEQYF. Together with reference TRBV19 and TRBJ2-7, the CDR3 gives the full variable domain: DGGITQSPKYLFRKEGQNVTLSCEQNLNHDAMYWYRQDPGQGLRLIYYSQIVNDFQKGDIAEGYSVSREKKESFPLTVTSAQKNPTAFYLCASKDRYRSYEQYFGPGTRLTVT.

The chain links TRBV9 to TRBJ2-7, with 7 nucleotides matching TRBD2. The CDR3 contains 12 residues. Unmatched junction bases numbered 3, after V lost 7 bases and J lost 2 bases. CDR1 is SGDLS and CDR2 is YYNGEE in the germline V gene. The CDR3 DNA reads as TGTGCCAGCGGGAGGGAACCCTACGAGCAGTACTTC. It is translated as CASGREPYEQYF.

The chain carries TRBV19 and TRBJ1-3; maybe TRBD1 (5 bases). Germline loops: CDR1 LNHDA, CDR2 SQIVND (reference sequence). V shed 7 bases and J shed 0 bases, with 10 bases lying between them. This CDR3 is built from 14 residues. Here the CDR3 reads CASTFGGSGNTIYF. CDR3 coding DNA: TGTGCCAGTACCTTCGGGGGCTCTGGAAACACCATATATTTT.

The V and J genes are TRBV6-5 and TRBJ1-6, with 8 bases identical to TRBD1. This CDR3 has 14 residues. Germline loops: CDR1 MNHEY, CDR2 SVGAGI. Unmatched junction bases numbered 7, after V lost 5 bases and J lost 10 bases. The CDR3 spells CASSEGDRRSPLHF. CDR3 coding DNA: TGTGCCAGCAGTGAAGGGGACAGGAGGTCACCCCTCCACTTT.

Details on this clone: The same CDR3 also results from other DNA sequences found in this sample. The chain is built from TRBV28 and TRBJ2-7; 12 bases align to TRBD2. This CDR3 is built from 15 residues. In germline, CDR1 is MDHEN, CDR2 SYDVKM. Trimming cost V 3 bases and J 1 base; bases outside gene matches: 1. CDR3: CASSLGTSGSYEQYF. The CDR3 nucleotides read TGTGCCAGCAGTTTGGGGACTAGCGGGTCCTACGAGCAGTACTTC.